Sequencing of this T cell receptor (beta chain) was carried out in a study of blood T cell repertoires in COVID-19. Germline V gene sequence: CDR1 ENHRY, CDR2 SYGVKD. V lost 6 bases, J lost 1 base, and 9 bases lay in between. CDR3 length: 13 residues. Produced via immunoSEQ multiplex PCR; TCRdb's table is partial and in-frame only. This sample has around 480,000 clones, with around 90% found just once. The chain links TRBV10-3 to TRBJ1-1; D is possibly TRBD1 (6 bases). Sequenced input: PBMCs or T cells enriched from blood (not recorded which). The receptor was derived from a woman aged 18 to 35 who had recovered from COVID-19. CDR3 sequence (DNA): TGTGCCATCAGCCCGGACAGGAACACTGAAGCTTTCTTT. Protein sequence: CAISPDRNTEAFF.